This TCR beta chain was profiled in a study of blood T cells in healthy people across ages. The extraction recovered at least 6 micrograms of total RNA per sample. A remark on this clonotype: The antigen is unknown.

A J-beta primer mix and a sample-barcoded 5' primer were used in a second PCR of roughly 6 to 11 cycles. MiXCR, applied by TCRdb to the 5' RACE reads, yields one record per CDR3 protein. The sample yields about 1.4 million distinct CDR3 sequences, around 55% seen once. The CDR3 contains 13 residues. The germline V gene has CDR1 SGHTA and CDR2 FQGNSA. The germline V and J ends were trimmed by 5 bases and 5 bases, with 10 bases remaining between them. Overall study results and limits: Samples with more naive T cells showed higher observed beta diversity.

This chain joins TRBV7-2 and TRBJ2-1; no clear D. The source is a man younger than 35 in good health. The sample taken for sequencing was blood. The CDR3 DNA reads as TGTGCCAGCAGCAGCTGGGGTAACAATGAGCAGTTCTTC. It is translated as CASSSWGNNEQFF.